These 9 T cell receptor beta chains came from one sample sequenced in a study of cytomegalovirus exposure and HLA in healthy donors. The PCR had 60 Vbeta and 13 Jbeta primers. TCRdb's copy holds only in-frame clones and misses some; the assay was immunoSEQ multiplex PCR. The profile shows approximately 150,000 clones, about 74% of them singletons. The sequenced sample consisted of PBMCs. These receptors were taken from a male donor in good health and CMV-seronegative.

This chain uses TRBV4-3 with TRBJ1-3; weak D call: TRBD1 (5 bases). CDR3 size: 17 residues. Germline V gene sequence: CDR1 LGHNA, CDR2 YSLEER. Between the trimmed V and J ends, which lost 3 bases and 0 bases, there was a span of 15 bases. CDR3 nucleotides: TGCGCCAGCAGCCAGGATGGGGCAGCCCTCTCTGGAAACACCATATATTTT. This sequence encodes CASSQDGAALSGNTIYF.

The table lists this clone with a few counts. The chain couples TRBV10-3 to TRBJ2-3, with 12 bases lining up with TRBD2. The J segment lost 0 bases and the V segment lost 6 bases, leaving 10 bases of the junction unmatched. CDR3 length equals 18 residues. Germline lookup yields CDR1 ENHRY and CDR2 SYGVKD. The CDR3 loop is CAISDTSGGTPSTDTQYF. The CDR3 bases are TGTGCCATCAGCGATACTAGCGGGGGGACTCCTAGCACAGATACGCAGTATTTT.

This clone was observed a single time. The chain couples TRBV5-6 to TRBJ2-7; 10 nucleotides agree with TRBD1. J lost 2 bases, V lost 4 bases, and 6 bases had no gene match. Germline values: CDR1 SGHDT, CDR2 YYEEEE. This CDR3 is 15 amino acids long. The CDR3 protein is CASSGAGTGAYEQYF. In DNA, the CDR3 is TGTGCCAGCAGCGGAGCCGGGACAGGGGCCTACGAGCAGTACTTC.

The V and J genes are TRBV7-8 and TRBJ2-7, with 8 bases that match TRBD1. The junction had 5 bases not matched to a gene; V was cut back by 6 bases and J by 1 base. CDR1 SGHVS and CDR2 FQNEAQ come from the germline V gene. The CDR3 contains 14 residues. The CDR3 sequence is CASRLGQASYEQYF. CDR3 DNA: TGTGCCAGCAGATTGGGACAGGCTTCCTACGAGCAGTACTTC. Full variable domain (rest looked up from reference TRBV7-8 and TRBJ2-7): GAGVSQSPRYKVAKRGQDVALRCDPISGHVSLFWYQQALGQGPEFLTYFQNEAQLDKSGLPSDRFFAERPEGSVSTLKIQRTQQEDSAVYLCASRLGQASYEQYFGPGTRLTVT.

V usage is TRBV27 and J usage is TRBJ2-7; TRBD2 aligns across 12 bases. The CDR3 is 17 amino acids. Germline loops: CDR1 MNHEY, CDR2 SMNVEV (reference sequence). V trimming: 6 bases; J trimming: 5 bases; junction bases outside the gene matches: 14. CDR3 region: CASRTHKVTSGRHEQYF. CDR3 DNA sequence: TGTGCCAGCAGGACCCATAAGGTGACTAGCGGGAGACACGAGCAGTACTTC.

The chain is built from TRBV5-5 and TRBJ1-3; no reliable D call. Trimming took off 0 bases at V and 3 bases at J, with 16 bases between the two ends. Germline V gene lookup returns CDR1 SGHKS and CDR2 YYEKEE (reference sequence). CDR3 size: 17 residues. The CDR3 DNA reads as TGTGCCAGCAGCTTGGACTCACCTAGAGTTTTTGGAAACACCATATATTTT. Its protein product is CASSLDSPRVFGNTIYF.

This clone was picked up one time. V and J are TRBV7-9 and TRBJ2-2, with D perhaps TRBD2 (6 bases). This CDR3 comprises 18 residues. V gave up 5 bases and J gave up 2 bases, with 21 bases separating them. Germline CDR1 reads SEHNR; CDR2 reads FQNEAQ (reference sequence). The CDR3 protein is CASSRDKRGGVNTGELFF. The CDR3, as DNA: TGTGCCAGCAGCCGCGATAAAAGAGGAGGGGTAAACACCGGGGAGCTGTTTTTT.

This clone has just one count. The chain is built from TRBV5-6 and TRBJ1-2, with 12 bases that match TRBD1. Germline loops: CDR1 SGHDT, CDR2 YYEEEE. V lost 1 base and J lost 8; bases outside the gene matches: 3. This CDR3 is built from 14 residues. CDR3 residues: CASSLSGTGGGYTF. The CDR3 DNA is TGTGCCAGCAGCTTGTCCGGGACAGGGGGCGGCTACACCTTC.

This clone was observed a few times. The chain employs TRBV7-9 and TRBJ2-7; 8 bases are a match to TRBD2. V was clipped by 5 bases and J by 2 bases; unmatched bases: 11. This CDR3 comprises 16 residues. Germline V gives CDR1 SEHNR, CDR2 FQNEAQ (reference sequence). The CDR3 DNA follows: TGTGCCAGCAGCCCAGCGGGACTAGGGGATCCCTACGAGCAGTACTTC. It is translated as CASSPAGLGDPYEQYF. Full variable domain (remainder filled in from reference TRBV7-9 and TRBJ2-7): DTGVSQNPRHKITKRGQNVTFRCDPISEHNRLYWYRQTLGQGPEFLTYFQNEAQLEKSRLLSDRFSAERPKGSFSTLEIQRTEQGDSAMYLCASSPAGLGDPYEQYFGPGTRLTVT.